Listed here are 21 T cell receptor beta chains from one sample, sequenced in a study of blood T cells in healthy people across ages. PCR was performed a second time for about 6 to 12 cycles using a sample-barcoded 5' primer and a J-beta primer mix. Using its own MiXCR run on the 5' RACE reads, TCRdb lists one record per CDR3 protein. The sample has fewer than 2,000,000 distinct CDR3 sequences; around 35% are singletons. What was sequenced was blood. The origin of the receptors is a woman in her 30s in good health.

V gene TRBV28 combines with J gene TRBJ1-2, with 7 bases matching TRBD1. This CDR3 is 15 amino acids long. With 4 bases clipped from V and 2 bases from J, the junction kept 7 bases outside the gene matches. CDR1 MDHEN and CDR2 SYDVKM come from the germline V gene. CDR3 bases: TGTGCCAGCAGTTCTCTGGACAGGTCAAACTATGGCTACACCTTC. Protein: CASSSLDRSNYGYTF.

The rearrangement joins TRBV2 to TRBJ2-5; D gene ambiguous. CDR1 and CDR2 (germline): SNHLY, FYNNEI. This CDR3 has 11 residues. V was pared by 7 bases and J by 7 bases, with 10 bases between. In DNA, the CDR3 is TGTGCCAGCACCCCATGGGGGACCCAGTACTTC. Protein: CASTPWGTQYF.

The CDR3 here is CSAIRQQQNYEQYF. DNA of the CDR3: TGCAGCGCAATTCGACAGCAACAAAATTACGAGCAGTACTTC. The chain couples TRBV29-1 to TRBJ2-5, with D tentatively TRBD1 (5 bases). The end of the DNA aligns better with TRBJ2-7, so the J call may be wrong. CDR1 is SQVTM and CDR2 is ANQGSEA in the germline V gene. The CDR3 spans 14 residues.

J is TRBJ2-3 and V is TRBV7-2; 14 bases line up with TRBD2. V shed 5 bases, J shed 1 base, and the junction held 5 bases outside the gene matches. The CDR3 consists of 17 residues. Germline CDR1 and CDR2: SGHTA and FQGNSA. As DNA, the CDR3 is TGTGCCAGCAGCGAGGGACTAGCGGGAGTTGGCACAGATACGCAGTATTTT. Its translation is CASSEGLAGVGTDTQYF.

This clonotype was detected a few times. The chain has TRBV5-6 and TRBJ2-5; no clear D. Between the trimmed V and J ends, which lost 0 bases and 3 bases, there was a span of 15 bases. The CDR3 covers 16 residues. Per the germline V gene, CDR1 is SGHDT and CDR2 is YYEEEE. CDR3 in amino acids: CASSLVAEKGKETQYF. The CDR3 coding sequence is TGTGCCAGCAGCTTGGTAGCAGAGAAAGGAAAAGAGACCCAGTACTTC.

This chain links TRBV9 with TRBJ1-5, with unresolved D. The CDR3 spans 14 residues. Germline V gene sequence: CDR1 SGDLS, CDR2 YYNGEE. V gave up 2 bases and J gave up 0 bases, with 6 bases separating them. Here the CDR3 reads CASSVDHSNQPQHF. DNA for the CDR3: TGTGCCAGCAGCGTCGACCATAGCAATCAGCCCCAGCATTTT.

This clonotype has just a few counts. This chain joins TRBV14 and TRBJ1-4; D is possibly TRBD1 (5 bases). The CDR3 contains 15 residues. Germline assignment: CDR1 SGHDN and CDR2 FVKESK. Between the trimmed V and J ends, which lost 4 bases and 6 bases, there was a span of 15 bases. CDR3 bases: TGTGCCAGCAGCCCGCCGGGGCGCGCGGATGAAAAACTGTTTTTT. As protein: CASSPPGRADEKLFF.

The rearrangement links TRBV20-1 to TRBJ2-3, with TRBD2 matching over 9 bases. The ends lost 7 bases at V and 4 bases at J; junction bases unmatched: 6. This CDR3 has 13 residues. The germline V gene encodes CDR1 DFQATT and CDR2 SNEGSKA (reference sequence). The CDR3 spells CSEISGRADTQYF. The CDR3 DNA is TGCAGTGAGATTAGCGGGAGAGCAGATACGCAGTATTTT.

As for this clonotype: The CDR3 ends on some other residue instead of the conserved phenylalanine or tryptophan, so this is likely a read error. The chain has TRBV12-3 or TRBV12-4 and TRBJ2-7; TRBD2 might be the D (6 bases). The CDR3 is 15 amino acids. The DNA for the CDR3 is TGTGCCAGCAGTCTAGCGAGAAAGAGCTCCTACGAGCAGTACTCC. It yields the protein CASSLARKSSYEQYS.

The genes are TRBV6-6 and TRBJ2-5; D could derive from TRBD1 or TRBD2 (5 bases each). The J call may be wrong; the DNA end is better matched by TRBJ2-7. Germline assignment: CDR1 MNHNY and CDR2 SVGAGI (reference sequence). The CDR3 totals 11 residues. This CDR3 is CASTLGTEQYF. For the CDR3, the DNA is TGTGCCAGCACCCTAGGGACCGAGCAGTACTTC.

V gene TRBV20-1 combines with J gene TRBJ2-7, with 8 bases identical to TRBD2. The trim removed 3 bases at V and 4 bases at J, leaving 14 bases unmatched. The germline V gene encodes CDR1 DFQATT and CDR2 SNEGSKA (reference sequence). This CDR3 spans 16 amino acids. CDR3: CSARPEIAGRLYEQYF. The DNA for the CDR3 is TGCAGTGCTAGGCCGGAAATAGCGGGGCGCCTATACGAGCAGTACTTC.

The chain uses TRBV20-1 and TRBJ2-1, with D unclear. The CDR3 loop spans 12 amino acids. Germline CDR1 is DFQATT and CDR2 is SNEGSKA (reference sequence). Trimming removed 3 bases from V and 7 bases from J, with 10 bases in between. CDR3 amino acids: CSARVDMNEQFF. For the CDR3, the DNA is TGCAGTGCTAGGGTCGATATGAATGAGCAGTTCTTC.

Of note for this clonotype: The junction and the germline gene differ at one end; a read error may be behind it. The genes are TRBV12-3 or TRBV12-4 and TRBJ2-5; D is undetermined. The DNA end is more similar to TRBJ2-7, so the J call may be wrong. The CDR3 extends over 11 amino acids. The CDR3 bases are TGTACCAGCAGCTTGACCCACGAGCAGTACTTC. Translation gives CTSSLTHEQYF.

This chain connects TRBV11-2 to TRBJ1-2, with D perhaps TRBD1 (5 bases). The germline gives CDR1 SGHAT, CDR2 FQNNGV. V dropped 5 bases and J dropped 3 bases, with 16 bases sitting between them. The CDR3 is made up of 15 amino acids. The CDR3 sequence is CASSPSRAPYYGYTF. The CDR3 DNA follows: TGTGCCAGCAGCCCCTCCAGGGCTCCTTACTATGGCTACACCTTC. Supplemented by reference TRBV11-2 and TRBJ1-2, the full variable domain reads EAGVAQSPRYKIIEKRQSVAFWCNPISGHATLYWYQQILGQGPKLLIQFQNNGVVDDSQLPKDRFSAERLKGVDSTLKIQPAKLEDSAVYLCASSPSRAPYYGYTFGSGTRLTVV.

V gene TRBV2 combines with J gene TRBJ1-6; D might be TRBD1 (5 bases). Germline CDR1 is SNHLY and CDR2 is FYNNEI. V was pared by 3 bases and J by 5 bases, with 11 bases between. The CDR3 totals 15 residues. The CDR3, as DNA: TGTGCCAGCAGTGATCGGGCAGGGCATAATTCACCCCTCCACTTT. This encodes CASSDRAGHNSPLHF.

This clonotype has at least ten counts. This chain uses TRBV29-1 with TRBJ2-1; D is perhaps TRBD1 or TRBD2 (6 bases each). Germline V gene data show CDR1 as SQVTM and CDR2 as ANQGSEA. V lost 7 bases and J lost 5, with 15 bases in between. CDR3 length: 13 amino acids. CDR3 in DNA: TGCAGCGGGAGGGGGGCCCTCCACAATGAGCAGTTCTTC. Its translation: CSGRGALHNEQFF.

The chain recombines TRBV4-1 with TRBJ2-1; D possibly uses TRBD1 or TRBD2 (5 bases each). The CDR3 contains 16 residues. The germline gives CDR1 MGHRA, CDR2 YSYEKL. V shed 7 bases and J shed 0 bases, with 16 bases lying between them. The CDR3, as DNA: TGCGCCAGCATGAACGGGGCCGGTGGCTCCTACAATGAGCAGTTCTTC. As protein: CASMNGAGGSYNEQFF.

This clonotype was recorded a few times. V and J are TRBV20-1 and TRBJ2-3; 8 bases fit TRBD2. Trimming at V came to 0 bases and at J to 1 base, leaving 12 bases not matched to a gene. The V gene's germline CDR1 is DFQATT and CDR2 SNEGSKA (reference sequence). The CDR3 runs 18 residues. CDR3 amino acids: CSARDLIGRAQGTDTQYF. CDR3 DNA: TGCAGTGCTAGAGACCTAATCGGGAGGGCCCAAGGCACAGATACGCAGTATTTT.

This sequence joins TRBV4-1 and TRBJ2-3; 8 bases line up with TRBD1. The V and J ends lost 3 bases and 2 bases, in that order; junction bases with no gene match: 10. The V gene's germline CDR1 is MGHRA and CDR2 YSYEKL. The CDR3 runs to 17 residues. CDR3 nucleotides: TGCGCCAGCAGCCACGTCCTCCGGGACAGGCACACAGATACGCAGTATTTT. Translating gives CASSHVLRDRHTDTQYF.

As to this clonotype: A clone one base away is much larger, so this may be a read error. The CDR3 DNA follows: TGTGCCTGCAGTTACGTAACTGGGATCCAAGAGACCCAGTACTTC. Protein: CACSYVTGIQETQYF. The J gene is TRBJ2-5, the V gene TRBV6-6, with D hard to call. This CDR3 contains 15 residues. CDR1 is MNHNY and CDR2 is SVGAGI in the germline V gene (reference sequence).

Comment on this clonotype: This likely comes from a read error, as the CDR3 has no conserved phenylalanine or tryptophan at its end. The V and J genes are TRBV20-1 and TRBJ2-1; D remains ambiguous. With 1 base removed from V and 8 bases from J, the gap between germline ends came to 12 bases. Germline V gene lookup returns CDR1 DFQATT and CDR2 SNEGSKA (reference sequence). The CDR3 extends over 13 amino acids. As DNA, the CDR3 is TGCAGTGCTAGAGTCCCGACCCATCATGAGCAGTTCGTC. The encoded protein is CSARVPTHHEQFV.